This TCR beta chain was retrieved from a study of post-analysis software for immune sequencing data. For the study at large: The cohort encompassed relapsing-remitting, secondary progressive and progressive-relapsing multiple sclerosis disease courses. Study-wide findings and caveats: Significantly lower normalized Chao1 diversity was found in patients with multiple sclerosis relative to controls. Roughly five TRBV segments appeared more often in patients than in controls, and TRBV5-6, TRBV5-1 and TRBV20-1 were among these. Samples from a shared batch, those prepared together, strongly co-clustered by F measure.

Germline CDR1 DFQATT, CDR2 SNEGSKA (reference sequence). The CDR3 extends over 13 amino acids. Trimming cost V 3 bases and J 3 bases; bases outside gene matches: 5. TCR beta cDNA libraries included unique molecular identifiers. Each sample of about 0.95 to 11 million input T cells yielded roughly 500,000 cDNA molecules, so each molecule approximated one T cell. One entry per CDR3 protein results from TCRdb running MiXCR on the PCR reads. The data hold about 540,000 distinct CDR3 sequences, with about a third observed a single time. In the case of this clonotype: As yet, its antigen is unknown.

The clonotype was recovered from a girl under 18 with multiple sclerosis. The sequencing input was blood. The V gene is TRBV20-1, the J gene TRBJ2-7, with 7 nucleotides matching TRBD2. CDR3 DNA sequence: TGCAGTGCTAGGGGACTACTTAACTACGAGCAGTACTTC. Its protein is CSARGLLNYEQYF.